The clone carrying this TCR beta chain was observed a few times. Its antigen is unknown. This CDR3 has 14 residues. The germline V gene has CDR1 ENHRY and CDR2 SYGVKD. The V gene end was trimmed by 11 bases and the J gene end by 4 bases; junction bases not matched to a gene: 11. The data are from a study of T-cell memory formation after mild COVID-19. Study context: TCR clusters largely stayed donor specific.

Study results and caveats: For contracting clones, CD4+ ones sat mainly in CM and EM, CD8+ in EMRA. Certain responding clones were present in pre-infection memory, suggesting participation of cross-reactive memory.

With constant-segment primers, 5'RACE yielded cDNA libraries of TCR alpha and TCR beta that carried sample barcodes and UMIs. TCRdb re-called the 5' RACE reads with MiXCR, one entry per CDR3 protein. The repertoire has about 340,000 distinct CDR3 sequences, roughly 13% of them found once; the top ten carry over 20%. The V gene is TRBV10-3, the J gene TRBJ2-3; 8 bases match TRBD1. The sample comprised PBMCs or a T cell subset sorted from them (not recorded which). This TCR derives from a young man who had mild COVID-19 (a few samples of this study predate the infection). Cell type and time point are not known. This CDR3 reads CAATGQVVADTQYF. The CDR3 region has the DNA TGTGCCGCAACGGGACAGGTCGTCGCAGATACGCAGTATTTT.